The table lists the clone carrying this T cell receptor beta chain with a count of one. The sample belongs to a study of CD8 T cells in Susac syndrome. Study in general: Blood was drawn from patients with Susac syndrome. At that point, they were therapy-naive, on corticosteroids, or on intravenous immunoglobulin alone.

The sequenced target, TCR beta, came from blood CD8+ and CD4+ T cells. TEMRA cells were FACS-enriched, unlike CD8+ and CD4+ T cells, which were negatively isolated. Random hexamers were used to reverse transcribe an amount of roughly 0.5 to 1 ug RNA. Multiplex PCR with immunoSEQ amplified the TCR beta CDR3 across 54 Vbeta and 13 Jbeta. TCRdb re-derived calls from the immunoSEQ multiplex PCR reads in MiXCR, one entry per CDR3 protein. The sample records around 80,000 distinct CDR3 sequences, over 85% being singletons. There are 11 residues in the CDR3. The V and J ends lost 5 bases and 4 bases respectively, with 6 bases between them.

The rearrangement uses TRBV12-3 or TRBV12-4 and TRBJ2-7, with no clear D. The clonotype originates from a human donor with Susac syndrome. Specimen: CD8+ T cells from PBMCs. CDR3 sequence (DNA): TGTGCCAGCAGTCACGAATACGAGCAGTACTTC. Translating gives CASSHEYEQYF.